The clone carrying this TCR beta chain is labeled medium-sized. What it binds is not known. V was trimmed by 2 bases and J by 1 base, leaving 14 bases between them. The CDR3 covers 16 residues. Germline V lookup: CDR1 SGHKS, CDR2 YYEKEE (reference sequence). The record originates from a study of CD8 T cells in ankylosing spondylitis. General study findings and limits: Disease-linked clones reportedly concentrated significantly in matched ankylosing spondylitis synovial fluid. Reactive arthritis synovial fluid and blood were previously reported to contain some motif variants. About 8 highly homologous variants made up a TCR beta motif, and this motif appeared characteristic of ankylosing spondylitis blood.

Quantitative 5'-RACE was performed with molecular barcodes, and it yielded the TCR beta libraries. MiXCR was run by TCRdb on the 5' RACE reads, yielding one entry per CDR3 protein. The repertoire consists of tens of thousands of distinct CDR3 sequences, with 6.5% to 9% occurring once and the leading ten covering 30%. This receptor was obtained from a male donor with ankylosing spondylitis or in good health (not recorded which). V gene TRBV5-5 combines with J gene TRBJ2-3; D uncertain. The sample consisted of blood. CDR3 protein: CASSFSFEIRTDTQYF. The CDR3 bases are TGTGCCAGCAGCTTCTCCTTTGAAATCCGCACAGATACGCAGTATTTT.